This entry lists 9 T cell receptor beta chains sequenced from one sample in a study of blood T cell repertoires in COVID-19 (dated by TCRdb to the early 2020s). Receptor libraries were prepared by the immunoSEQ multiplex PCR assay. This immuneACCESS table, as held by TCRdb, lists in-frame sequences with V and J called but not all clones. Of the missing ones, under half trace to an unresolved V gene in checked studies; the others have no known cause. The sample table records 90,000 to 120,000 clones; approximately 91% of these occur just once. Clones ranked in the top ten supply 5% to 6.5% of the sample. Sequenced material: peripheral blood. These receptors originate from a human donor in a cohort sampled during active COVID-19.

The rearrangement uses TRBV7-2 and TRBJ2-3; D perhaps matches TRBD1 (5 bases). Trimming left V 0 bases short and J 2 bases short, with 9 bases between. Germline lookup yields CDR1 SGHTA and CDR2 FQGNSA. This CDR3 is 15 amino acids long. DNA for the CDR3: TGTGCCAGCAGCTTAGCGCTAGGGGCCACAGATACGCAGTATTTT. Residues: CASSLALGATDTQYF.

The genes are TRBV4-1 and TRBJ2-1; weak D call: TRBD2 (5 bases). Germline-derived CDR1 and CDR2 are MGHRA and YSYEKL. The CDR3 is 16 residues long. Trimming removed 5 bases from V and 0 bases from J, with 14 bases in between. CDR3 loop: CASSLSGMSSYNEQFF. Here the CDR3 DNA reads TGCGCCAGCAGCTTATCGGGGATGAGCTCCTACAATGAGCAGTTCTTC.

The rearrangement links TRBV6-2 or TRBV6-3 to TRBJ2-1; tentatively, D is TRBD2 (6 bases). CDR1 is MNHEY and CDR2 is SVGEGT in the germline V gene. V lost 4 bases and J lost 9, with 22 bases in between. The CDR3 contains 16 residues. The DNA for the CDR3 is TGTGCCAGCAGTTGGTCAGGGCGGGGAGGTGGCGGTGAGCAGTTCTTC. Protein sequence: CASSWSGRGGGGEQFF.

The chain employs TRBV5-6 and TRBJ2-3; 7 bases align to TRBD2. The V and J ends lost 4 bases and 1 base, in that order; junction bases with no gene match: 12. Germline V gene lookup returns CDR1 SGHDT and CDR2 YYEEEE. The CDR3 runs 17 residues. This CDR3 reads CASSARVGLYRTDTQYF. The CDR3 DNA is TGTGCCAGCAGCGCACGAGTGGGACTATACCGCACAGATACGCAGTATTTT.

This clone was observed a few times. CDR3 in DNA: TGTGCCAGCACGAGGTCCAGGGGTGATGAGCAGTTCTTC. This translates into CASTRSRGDEQFF. J is TRBJ2-1 and V is TRBV28; the D gene is possibly TRBD1 (6 bases). Germline V gene data show CDR1 as MDHEN and CDR2 as SYDVKM. V lost 7 bases and J lost 8, with 15 bases in between. The CDR3 spans 13 residues.

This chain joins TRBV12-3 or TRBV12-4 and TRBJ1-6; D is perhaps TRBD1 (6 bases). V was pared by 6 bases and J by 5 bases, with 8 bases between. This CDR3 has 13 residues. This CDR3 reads CASRRTDNSPLHF. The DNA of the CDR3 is TGTGCCAGCAGACGGACAGATAATTCACCCCTCCACTTT.

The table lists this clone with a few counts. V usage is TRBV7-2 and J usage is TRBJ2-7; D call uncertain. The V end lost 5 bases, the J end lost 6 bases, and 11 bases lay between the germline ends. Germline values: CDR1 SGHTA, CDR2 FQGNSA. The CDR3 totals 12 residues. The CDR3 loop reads CASSAVYGEQYF. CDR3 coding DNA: TGTGCCAGCAGCGCCGTCTACGGCGAGCAGTACTTC.

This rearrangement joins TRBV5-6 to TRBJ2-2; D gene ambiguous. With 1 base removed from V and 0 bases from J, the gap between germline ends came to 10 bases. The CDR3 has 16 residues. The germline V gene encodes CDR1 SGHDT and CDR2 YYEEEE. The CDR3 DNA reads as TGTGCCAGCAGCTTGTTCGGTCCCCCGAACACCGGGGAGCTGTTTTTT. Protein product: CASSLFGPPNTGELFF.

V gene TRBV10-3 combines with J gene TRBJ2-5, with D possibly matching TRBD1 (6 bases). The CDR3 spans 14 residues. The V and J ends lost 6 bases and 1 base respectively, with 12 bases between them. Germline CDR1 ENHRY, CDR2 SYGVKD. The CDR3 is CAISRGPAQETQYF. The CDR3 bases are TGTGCCATCAGCAGGGGCCCGGCCCAAGAGACCCAGTACTTC.